The 19 T cell receptor beta chains presented below share a single source sample, sequenced in a study of shared clonotypes between healthy human individuals (dated by TCRdb to about 2020). Library generation was performed with the immunoSEQ multiplex PCR assay. TCRdb obtained this table from immuneACCESS and retained in-frame rearrangements with V and J assigned. These tables miss some clones; where compared with another copy, unresolved V genes account for less than half of the shortfall, and the remainder is unexplained. In this sample the table shows around 560,000 clones, about 95% of which occur a single time. The ten largest clones take up about 0.11% of the sample. CD8 naive samples were obtained by positive selection for CCR7 among CD45RO-negative cells, yielding a CD45RA+CCR7+ population from which TemRA cells were excluded. Sequenced sample: naive CD8+ T cells sorted from blood. The sample's cell subset or site label, decoded: CD45RA+CCR7+. The receptors were sampled from a young woman in good health.

The CDR3 protein is CASSFGGYSEQFF. In DNA form, the CDR3 reads TGTGCCAGCAGTTTTGGGGGGTATAGTGAGCAGTTCTTC. The rearrangement uses TRBV27 and TRBJ2-1; a possible D gene is TRBD2 (6 bases). Trimming stripped 3 bases from V and 9 bases from J, with 12 bases between. The CDR3 totals 13 residues. The germline V gene has CDR1 MNHEY and CDR2 SMNVEV (reference sequence).

CDR3 region: CASSVDRVESYTF. In DNA, the CDR3 is TGTGCCAGCAGCGTGGACAGGGTGGAGAGCTACACCTTC. The genes are TRBV5-4 and TRBJ1-2; 8 nucleotides agree with TRBD1. Germline loops: CDR1 SGHNT, CDR2 YYREEE (reference sequence). Germline trimming cut 4 bases from V and 9 bases from J; bases unmatched to any gene: 8. CDR3 length: 13 residues.

The chain is built from TRBV4-1 and TRBJ2-7; D is uncertain. Between the trimmed V and J ends, which lost 2 bases and 2 bases, there was a span of 7 bases. The CDR3 is 13 residues long. CDR1 MGHRA and CDR2 YSYEKL come from the germline V gene. CDR3 DNA: TGCGCCAGCAGCCAAACAGCGACCTACGAGCAGTACTTC. Protein: CASSQTATYEQYF.

The chain employs TRBV7-9 and TRBJ1-5; a possible D gene is TRBD1 (5 bases). The ends were cut back, 4 bases at V and 7 bases at J, with 14 bases in the middle. CDR1 is SEHNR, CDR2 FQNEAQ, per germline (reference sequence). CDR3 length equals 14 residues. As DNA, the CDR3 is TGTGCCAGCAGCTCGCAGGGAATCGGCCAGCCCCAGCATTTT. Protein sequence: CASSSQGIGQPQHF.

The gene calls are TRBV2 and TRBJ1-1; no reliable D call. Germline CDR1 is SNHLY and CDR2 is FYNNEI. The CDR3 spans 13 residues. The V end was cut by 10 bases, the J end by 3 bases, with 15 bases between. The CDR3 reads CATSADSDTEAFF. The CDR3 DNA reads TGTGCCACCTCTGCCGATTCAGACACTGAAGCTTTCTTT.

The V and J genes are TRBV19 and TRBJ2-1; 7 bases agree with TRBD1. V lost 5 bases and J lost 4; bases outside the gene matches: 11. This CDR3 has 16 amino acids. Germline V gives CDR1 LNHDA, CDR2 SQIVND (reference sequence). CDR3 sequence: CASSLLETGQYNEQFF. CDR3 bases: TGTGCCAGTAGTCTATTGGAGACAGGGCAATACAATGAGCAGTTCTTC.

For this clone: Different DNA sequences within this sample yield the same CDR3. This rearrangement joins TRBV9 to TRBJ2-2, with no clear D. Trimming took off 0 bases at V and 6 bases at J, with 6 bases between the two ends. The CDR3 spans 13 residues. The germline V gene has CDR1 SGDLS and CDR2 YYNGEE. Written as DNA, the CDR3 is TGTGCCAGCAGCGTAGGAGTATCCGGGGAGCTGTTTTTT. Its translation: CASSVGVSGELFF.

The rearrangement links TRBV28 to TRBJ2-3; no reliable D call. This CDR3 spans 17 amino acids. V lost 7 bases, J lost 6 bases, and 26 bases lay in between. Germline V lookup: CDR1 MDHEN, CDR2 SYDVKM. For the CDR3, the DNA is TGTGCCAGCACCAATCAAACGGACCTCCTAGGTTGGGATACGCAGTATTTT. Amino acid sequence: CASTNQTDLLGWDTQYF.

The chain uses TRBV29-1 and TRBJ1-2; the D gene is possibly TRBD1 (5 bases). Germline V gene data show CDR1 as SQVTM and CDR2 as ANQGSEA. Trimming took off 4 bases at V and 6 bases at J, with 9 bases between the two ends. This CDR3 spans 11 amino acids. CDR3 nucleotides: TGCAGCGTTGCAGGGATTGATGGCTACACCTTC. This sequence encodes CSVAGIDGYTF.

V gene TRBV27 combines with J gene TRBJ2-2, with 8 bases lining up with TRBD2. CDR1 and CDR2 from the germline V gene are MNHEY and SMNVEV (reference sequence). Trimming at V came to 6 bases and at J to 4 bases, leaving 13 bases not matched to a gene. This CDR3 contains 17 residues. CDR3 loop: CASSRRNLAGRTGELFF. The CDR3 DNA reads as TGTGCCAGCAGCCGACGGAATCTAGCGGGCCGCACCGGGGAGCTGTTTTTT.

The V call is TRBV7-9, the J call TRBJ2-1; TRBD2 aligns across 11 bases. V was pared by 4 bases and J by 4 bases, with 9 bases of the junction left unmatched. The CDR3 contains 17 residues. CDR1 and CDR2 (germline): SEHNR, FQNEAQ (reference sequence). The CDR3 is CASSWLAGGRSYNEQFF. CDR3 nucleotide sequence: TGTGCCAGCAGCTGGCTAGCGGGAGGCCGCTCATACAATGAGCAGTTCTTC.

This clone was detected once. The chain employs TRBV4-1 and TRBJ1-2, with 9 bases lining up with TRBD1. The CDR3 runs to 15 residues. The V gene's germline CDR1 is MGHRA and CDR2 YSYEKL. The V and J ends lost 1 base and 6 bases, in that order; junction bases with no gene match: 6. DNA for the CDR3: TGCGCCAGCAGCCAAGTGTATGGGGACAGGGATGGCTACACCTTC. This codes for CASSQVYGDRDGYTF.

The chain links TRBV10-3 to TRBJ2-7; D is tentatively TRBD1 or TRBD2 (6 bases each). Germline V CDR1 and CDR2: ENHRY, SYGVKD. Trimming took 2 bases from V and 7 from J, leaving 15 bases between them. CDR3 length: 14 residues. CDR3 loop: CAISEAEGGGEQYF. CDR3 nucleotides: TGTGCCATCAGTGAGGCGGAGGGGGGCGGGGAGCAGTACTTC.

Here the CDR3 DNA reads TGTGCCAGCAGCTTTCTAGCGGGAGGGCCTTACGAGCAGTACTTC. This codes for CASSFLAGGPYEQYF. The V gene is TRBV7-9, the J gene TRBJ2-7; TRBD2 matches at 12 bases. CDR1 is SEHNR, CDR2 FQNEAQ, per germline (reference sequence). The CDR3 loop spans 15 amino acids. After removal of 3 bases from V and 4 bases from J, the junction contained 4 bases not matched to a gene. Full variable domain (outside the CDR3, taken from reference TRBV7-9 and TRBJ2-7): DTGVSQNPRHKITKRGQNVTFRCDPISEHNRLYWYRQTLGQGPEFLTYFQNEAQLEKSRLLSDRFSAERPKGSFSTLEIQRTEQGDSAMYLCASSFLAGGPYEQYFGPGTRLTVT.

This chain connects TRBV5-4 to TRBJ2-6; 10 positions agree with TRBD1. Losses at the gene ends were 3 bases for V and 0 bases for J; bases not matched to a gene: 3. Germline CDR1 SGHNT, CDR2 YYREEE (reference sequence). The CDR3 length is 17 residues. The CDR3, as DNA: TGTGCCAGCAGCTCGGGACAGGGGAACTCTGGGGCCAACGTCCTGACTTTC. It encodes CASSSGQGNSGANVLTF. The complete variable domain, with remaining parts taken from reference TRBV5-4 and TRBJ2-6, reads ETGVTQSPTHLIKTRGQQVTLRCSSQSGHNTVSWYQQALGQGPQFIFQYYREEENGRGNFPPRFSGLQFPNYSSELNVNALELDDSALYLCASSSGQGNSGANVLTFGAGSRLTVL.

The chain is built from TRBV6-5 and TRBJ1-1, with D hard to call. V was trimmed by 4 bases and J by 1 base, leaving 7 bases between them. CDR1 and CDR2 (germline): MNHEY, SVGAGI. CDR3 length: 13 amino acids. For the CDR3, the DNA is TGTGCCAGCAGTTTTGACTGGAACACTGAAGCTTTCTTT. Protein: CASSFDWNTEAFF.

V gene TRBV7-9 combines with J gene TRBJ1-5; D unresolved. The V end was cut by 1 base, the J end by 6 bases, with 7 bases between. This CDR3 comprises 13 residues. CDR1 is SEHNR, CDR2 FQNEAQ, per germline (reference sequence). DNA of the CDR3: TGTGCCAGCAGCTTAGGGCGGAGTCAGCCCCAGCATTTT. It translates to CASSLGRSQPQHF.

V usage is TRBV28 and J usage is TRBJ2-5; D gene uncertain. The J call is uncertain, as TRBJ2-7 better fits the DNA end. There are 12 residues in the CDR3. The germline CDR1 and CDR2 sequences are MDHEN and SYDVKM. The CDR3 bases are TGTGCCAGCAGTCCCCCCTTGGGCGAGCAGTACTTC. The encoded protein is CASSPPLGEQYF.

This chain links TRBV2 with TRBJ1-5; D is possibly TRBD1 (5 bases). The CDR3 covers 14 residues. The germline gives CDR1 SNHLY, CDR2 FYNNEI. Trimming pared 9 bases from V and 1 base from J, leaving 13 bases between. CDR3 amino acids: CASFRGGSNQPQHF. The CDR3 DNA sequence: TGTGCCAGTTTCCGGGGGGGGAGCAATCAGCCCCAGCATTTT.